The 2 T cell receptor beta chains below were found in one sample sequenced in a study of blood T cells in healthy people across ages. A second PCR, run for roughly 7 to 11 cycles, used a sample-barcoded 5' primer plus a J-beta primer mix. TCRdb fed the 5' RACE reads into MiXCR, producing one record per CDR3 protein. The sample holds more than 500,000 distinct CDR3 sequences; about 25% are singletons and the top ten take approximately 3.6%. Separately, the same data were catalogued under a study of T cells of mothers and their children.

Sequenced: blood. Receptors were obtained from a boy between 2 and 10 years old in good health.

This clonotype was seen a few times. V is TRBV12-3 or TRBV12-4 and J is TRBJ1-2; perhaps TRBD1 as D (6 bases). The CDR3 extends over 15 amino acids. Trimming shortened V by 5 bases and J by 0 bases, and 13 bases separated the two germline ends. The CDR3 sequence is CASSLRQVPNYGYTF. In DNA, the CDR3 is TGTGCCAGCAGTCTCCGACAGGTGCCTAACTATGGCTACACCTTC.

This clonotype was seen a few times. This chain joins TRBV20-1 and TRBJ2-7; TRBD2 aligns across 14 bases. V lost 3 bases, J lost 2 bases, and 6 bases stayed unmatched. This CDR3 is 16 amino acids long. Germline V lookup: CDR1 DFQATT, CDR2 SNEGSKA (reference sequence). CDR3: CSASPGTSGGPYEQYF. CDR3 nucleotides: TGCAGTGCTAGTCCCGGGACTAGCGGGGGACCCTACGAGCAGTACTTC.